This TCR beta chain was found in a study of shared clonotypes between healthy human individuals (dated by TCRdb to 2019 to 2021). In the study overall: Two women and three men aged 18 to 49 years were included in the cohort. Leukapheresis yielded between about 0.94 and 9.5 billion PBMCs per donor. For each donor, CD4 naive and CD4 memory were each given three plates, CD8 naive was given two plates, and CD8 memory was given one plate. Different laboratories and diverse techniques were used to prepare libraries and sequence TCR repertoires, to increase sequencing depth and limit assay-specific biases. The study deeply sequenced blood TCR repertoires of 5 or 6 healthy adults to estimate repertoire size and the extent of clonotype sharing between individuals.

Using the deep immunoSEQ assay, TCR CDR3 regions were amplified from genomic DNA by multiplex PCR. Extracted genomic DNA from each cell subset was distributed evenly across all wells of several immunoSEQ 96-well plates, and each plate was treated as a replicate. Each replicate PCR for sorted subsets received 150 to 250 ng genomic DNA, equal to roughly 33,000 T cell genomes. Purified libraries were quantified with a Qubit 3.0 fluorometer, sized on a Bioanalyzer 2100, and re-quantified with the KAPA Library Quantification kit. A separate single-read 150-cycle Illumina NextSeq 550 flow cell was used to sequence each immunoSEQ 96-well plate. The source study handled its data this way. Because the immunoSEQ output held only junctional sequences and lacked quality scores, the filtering could not match the filtering applied to full-length reads. Sequences were annotated with PyIR, a Python wrapper for IgBLAST v1.9, and V/J genes and CDR3 were assigned using IMGT germline references. Reads were removed for weak V/J assignments (E-value above 1e-6), missing CDR3, stop codons, out-of-frame junctions, or ambiguous translated residues. V3J clonotypes were defined by identical inferred V gene, J gene, and CDR3 amino acid sequence. The percentage overlap between two repertoires was calculated by dividing the number of shared unique clonotypes by the size of the smaller repertoire. Three approaches were used to assess repertoire richness: RTK rarefaction, the Chao1 estimator, and Recon v2.1 estimates of unobserved clonotypes. For all TCRbeta clonotypes obtained by the gDNA method from a few donors, generation probabilities were computed with OLGA. In its TCRdb copy, this immuneACCESS table keeps in-frame sequences only and misses some clones. Where compared with another copy, unresolved V genes explain less than half of these, and the others have no known cause. Clone size and the V and J calls come from that table; the DNA yielded D and trimming. The sample yields around 95,000 clones; roughly two thirds were counted once. Of the sample, 40% to 45% is held by the ten largest clones.

The donors were healthy, HIV-negative adults with no recently reported acute infections or vaccinations. Only Caucasian adults living in Nashville, Tennessee, USA were represented among the donors. The CD8 memory samples were a combination of magnetically selected CD45RO+ cells and CCR7-negative CD45RA+ effector memory (TemRA) cells. After blood collection by leukapheresis, PBMCs were isolated using Ficoll-Histopaque density gradient centrifugation and then cryopreserved in the vapor phase of liquid nitrogen. Analytical flow cytometry was used to check the purity and quantity of each magnetically sorted T cell population. Genomic DNA was isolated from every sorted fraction and measured by UV absorbance on a Nanodrop 2000c. On the study overall, not on this receptor specifically: Pairwise subsampling indicated that sequencing depth was expected to affect the degree of clonotype sharing among donors. Because the study included only a small number of donors, the genetic and exposure-history diversity represented was limited. When four donors were compared, the shared fraction of clonotypes was roughly 4.8% for naive CD4, around 3.6% for naive CD8, 2.3% for memory CD4, and 0.4% for memory CD8. Even with the large sequencing depth, rarefaction of the sorted-subset datasets indicated that sequencing was incomplete. Compared with non-shared clonotypes, the clonotypes found in all four sorted-subset donors had higher generation probabilities. Naive subsets generally had larger estimated clonotype richness than memory subsets did. Sampling was limited to blood, and TCR repertoires in tissue likely differ from TCR repertoires in blood.

The CDR3 sequence holds 13 residues, the cysteine and phenylalanine included. Left in the record is the CDR3 DNA by itself, 39 bases read in frame from the first base. CDR1 is given as MNHEY and CDR2 as SVGAGI, both from the germline V gene. Between the V and J ends, shortened by 2 bases and 1 base respectively, the junction contains 5 bases. As to this clone: Which antigen it targets is not known. The record has no base qualities; no much larger clone is one base away. This sample includes further DNA sequences coding for the same CDR3.

The V and J genes are TRBV6-5 and TRBJ1-2; D gene: possibly TRBD1, on 5 matching bases. Input material: memory CD8+ T cells sorted from blood. The cell subset or site label on this specimen signifies: CD45RO+ cells pooled with CCR7-negative TemRA cells. This TCR was sampled from a man between 25 and 39 years old in good health. The CDR3 region reads CASSYGGNYGYTF. In nucleotide form, the sequence is TGTGCCAGCAGTTACGGGGGTAACTATGGCTACACCTTC.